The text below deals with one T cell receptor beta chain. Trimming removed 7 bases at V and 3 bases at J, with 14 bases between. The CDR3 is made up of 13 amino acids. The germline gives CDR1 SQVTM, CDR2 ANQGSEA. These data are taken from a study of T cells of healthy individuals. MiXCR, run by TCRdb on the 5' RACE reads, gives a single entry per CDR3 protein. Here the sample spans tens of thousands of distinct CDR3 sequences, 14% to 15% being singletons. The origin of this receptor is a human donor in good health. The rearrangement links TRBV29-1 to TRBJ2-3, with D tentatively TRBD1 (5 bases). CDR3 DNA sequence: TGCAGCGCCGATAGAAGGGGAACAGATACGCAGTATTTT. Protein sequence: CSADRRGTDTQYF.